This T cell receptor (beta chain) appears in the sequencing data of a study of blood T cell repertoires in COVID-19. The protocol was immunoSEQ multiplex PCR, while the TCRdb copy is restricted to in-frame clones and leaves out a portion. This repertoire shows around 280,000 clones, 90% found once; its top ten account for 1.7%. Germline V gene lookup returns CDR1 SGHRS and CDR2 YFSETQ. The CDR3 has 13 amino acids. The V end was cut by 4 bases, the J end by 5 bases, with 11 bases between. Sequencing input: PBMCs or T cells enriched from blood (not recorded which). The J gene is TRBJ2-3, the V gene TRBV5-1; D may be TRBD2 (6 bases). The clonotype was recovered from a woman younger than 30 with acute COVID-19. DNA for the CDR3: TGCGCCAGCAGCGTGACTAGTGTAGATACGCAGTATTTT. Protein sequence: CASSVTSVDTQYF.